This TCR beta chain was profiled in a study of blood T cell repertoires in COVID-19. Study overall: Some COVID-19 samples were acute and others convalescent; all came from the United States, Italy and Spain.

A single count supports this clone. Germline CDR1 reads SNHLY; CDR2 reads FYNNEI. Trimming took 5 bases from V and 9 from J; bases not matched to a gene: 7. This CDR3 comprises 15 residues. In the source study's methods: Reference gene primer amplification gave estimated nucleated cell counts. The repertoire was sequenced with immunoSEQ multiplex PCR; TCRdb's copy has only in-frame clones and lacks some. The DNA gave D and trimming, while V, J and clone size come from that table. The sample has hundreds of thousands of clones, less than 90% seen once; the top ten hold 2.6%. This clonotype was obtained from a woman between 65 and 79 years old with active or convalescent COVID-19. The sample was peripheral blood. The chain recombines TRBV2 with TRBJ2-1; 13 bases are a match to TRBD2. The CDR3: CASSPRTSGRFEQFF. The DNA for the CDR3 is TGTGCCAGCAGTCCCCGGACTAGCGGGAGATTTGAGCAGTTCTTC.